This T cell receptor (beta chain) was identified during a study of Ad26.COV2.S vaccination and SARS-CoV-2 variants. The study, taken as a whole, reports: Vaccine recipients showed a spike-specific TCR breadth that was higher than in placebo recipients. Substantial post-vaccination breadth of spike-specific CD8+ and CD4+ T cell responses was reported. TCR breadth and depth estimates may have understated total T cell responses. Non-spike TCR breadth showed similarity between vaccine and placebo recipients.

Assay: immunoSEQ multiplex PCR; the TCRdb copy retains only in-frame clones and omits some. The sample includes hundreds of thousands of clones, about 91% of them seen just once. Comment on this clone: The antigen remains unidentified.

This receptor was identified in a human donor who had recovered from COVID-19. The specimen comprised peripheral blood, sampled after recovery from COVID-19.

In DNA form, the CDR3 reads TGTGCCAGCAGTTCCCCACACCTGCGGGCTTTCTTT. Encoded protein: CASSSPHLRAFF. The chain couples TRBV12-3 or TRBV12-4 to TRBJ1-1; no reliable D call. V lost 4 bases and J 11 bases, leaving 14 bases between the germline ends. This CDR3 comprises 12 residues.